This T cell receptor beta chain came from a study of PD-L1 blockade in urothelial cancer. The wider study: Patients' histories included 0 to 3 prior chemotherapy regimens.

Germline-derived CDR1 and CDR2 are LGHNA and YNFKEQ. V was clipped by 4 bases and J by 3 bases, with 9 bases between them. This CDR3 spans 14 amino acids. Every PCR was spiked with synthetic TCR analog templates. Assay used: immunoSEQ multiplex PCR; TCRdb lists only in-frame clones, some missing. The sample lists about 85,000 clones; roughly 84% were seen once. Sample time point: pretreatment peripheral blood. V is TRBV4-2 and J is TRBJ2-2; D possibly corresponds to TRBD1 (5 bases). This clonotype originated in a man aged 55 to 70 with urothelial cancer. Sample: PBMCs, taken around atezolizumab (anti-PD-L1) treatment. The CDR3 DNA follows: TGTGCCAGCAGCCCAGCCAGGGACACCGGGGAGCTGTTTTTT. This gives the protein CASSPARDTGELFF.